Presented here are 29 T cell receptor beta chains from one specimen sequenced in a study of T-cell memory formation after mild COVID-19 listed by TCRdb under 2021. The library came from 5' RACE. Sequencing was performed on an Illumina NovaSeq 6000. TCRdb trimmed public reads at Q25 via fastp, called clones via MiXCR and kept in-frame beta chains. CDR3 protein duplicates are merged, each entry listing the most common genes and DNA. This sample has 550,000 to 650,000 distinct CDR3 sequences in its table, and 17% of those were observed once. 8.1% of the sample belongs to the ten largest clones. The sample consisted of PBMCs or a T cell subset sorted from them (not recorded which). Receptors were obtained from an adult woman who had mild COVID-19 (a few samples of this study predate the infection). The sample titles of this study are shuffled in the database, so cell type and time point are left out; the donor was told from shared clones.

This clonotype was counted a few times. V usage is TRBV6-6 and J usage is TRBJ2-3; 8 bases map to TRBD2. The CDR3 consists of 16 residues. The germline V gene encodes CDR1 MNHNY and CDR2 SVGAGI (reference sequence). V was pared by 7 bases and J by 0 bases, with 9 bases of the junction left unmatched. The CDR3 sequence is CASIPRGGSSTDTQYF. In DNA, the CDR3 is TGTGCCAGCATTCCACGGGGGGGGAGTAGCACAGATACGCAGTATTTT.

This clonotype occurred a few times. The V gene is TRBV12-3 or TRBV12-4, the J gene TRBJ2-7, with TRBD2 matching over 13 bases. There are 19 residues in the CDR3. With V trimmed by 4 bases and J by 5 bases, 17 bases remained unmatched. CDR3 DNA sequence: TGTGCCAGCAGTTCTGGACTAGCGGGAGATGCGGCGCGGCACGACGAGCAGTACTTC. Encoded protein: CASSSGLAGDAARHDEQYF.

This clonotype occurred a few times. The chain has TRBV5-4 and TRBJ2-7; 7 bases map to TRBD2. Losses at the gene ends were 4 bases for V and 3 bases for J; bases not matched to a gene: 7. Germline loops: CDR1 SGHNT, CDR2 YYREEE (reference sequence). This CDR3 is 14 amino acids long. The CDR3 region is CASSHGGGGYEQYF. Here the CDR3 DNA reads TGTGCCAGCAGCCATGGCGGGGGAGGCTACGAGCAGTACTTC.

The genes are TRBV7-9 and TRBJ2-7; D not certain. The CDR3 loop spans 12 amino acids. V was shortened by 4 bases and J by 6 bases, with 10 bases between the two germline ends. Germline V lookup: CDR1 SEHNR, CDR2 FQNEAQ (reference sequence). CDR3 region: CASSSTASEQYF. CDR3 coding DNA: TGTGCCAGCAGCTCAACTGCTTCCGAGCAGTACTTC.

This clonotype has just a few counts. This chain joins TRBV5-1 and TRBJ2-7, with D perhaps matching TRBD1 (6 bases). V lost 3 bases and J lost 2, with 12 bases in between. The CDR3 spans 14 residues. CDR1 and CDR2 from the germline V gene are SGHRS and YFSETQ. CDR3 sequence reads: CASSWGGQTYEQYF. The CDR3 DNA sequence: TGCGCCAGCAGCTGGGGTGGACAGACCTACGAGCAGTACTTC.

The table lists this clonotype with many counts. This rearrangement joins TRBV5-1 to TRBJ2-5; D may be TRBD1 or TRBD2 (7 bases each). Germline V gene lookup returns CDR1 SGHRS and CDR2 YFSETQ. The length of the CDR3 is 15 residues. V dropped 0 bases and J dropped 4 bases, with 13 bases sitting between them. CDR3 in DNA: TGCGCCAGCAGCTTGGGACAGGGAGGGCCAGAGACCCAGTACTTC. Protein: CASSLGQGGPETQYF.

This chain uses TRBV24-1 with TRBJ2-3; D may be TRBD2 (5 bases). V was shortened by 4 bases and J by 0 bases, with 19 bases between the two germline ends. Looked up from germline, CDR1 is KGHDR and CDR2 is SFDVKD. This CDR3 comprises 18 residues. The CDR3 bases are TGTGCCACCAGTGACTCTGATTCCGGGAAGTCTAGCACAGATACGCAGTATTTT. Its translation: CATSDSDSGKSSTDTQYF.

This clonotype was observed a few times. This chain links TRBV5-5 with TRBJ2-6, with D perhaps TRBD2 (8 bases). Deletions cut 0 bases from V and 0 bases from J, with 22 bases between. The CDR3 sequence is 21 residues long. CDR1 and CDR2 from the germline V gene are SGHKS and YYEKEE (reference sequence). The CDR3 DNA reads TGTGCCAGCAGCTTGGAACCCCCGGGAGGGACAGCGAGCTCTGGGGCCAACGTCCTGACTTTC. It encodes CASSLEPPGGTASSGANVLTF.

The DNA of the CDR3 is TGTGCCAGCAGTTCTGGGACAGTCGATTATGGCTACACCTTC. This codes for CASSSGTVDYGYTF. The chain is built from TRBV5-6 and TRBJ1-2, with 7 bases aligning to TRBD1. The CDR3 totals 14 residues. Per germline, CDR1 SGHDT and CDR2 YYEEEE. Trimming took 5 bases from V and 5 from J; bases not matched to a gene: 9.

The genes are TRBV5-1 and TRBJ1-2; D remains ambiguous. This CDR3 contains 15 residues. Germline V lookup: CDR1 SGHRS, CDR2 YFSETQ. With 6 bases removed from V and 7 bases from J, the gap between germline ends came to 22 bases. CDR3 sequence reads: CASKSSSGTEGGYTF. The CDR3 nucleotides read TGCGCCAGCAAGTCCTCCTCCGGAACTGAAGGTGGCTACACCTTC.

Notes on this clonotype: Given the absence of the conserved phenylalanine or tryptophan at the CDR3 end, a read error is likely. The J gene is TRBJ1-2, the V gene TRBV7-3, with unresolved D. Germline assignment: CDR1 SGHTA and CDR2 FQGTGA. The CDR3 is made up of 13 amino acids. Trimming took off 4 bases at V and 6 bases at J, with 12 bases between the two ends. CDR3 bases: TGTGCCAGCAGCTCCACAAGATTCGATGGCTACACCTCC. As protein: CASSSTRFDGYTS.

This clonotype occurred a few times. The chain recombines TRBV24-1 with TRBJ2-1; 12 bases agree with TRBD1. Germline trimming cut 9 bases from V and 8 bases from J; bases unmatched to any gene: 4. Germline V gene lookup returns CDR1 KGHDR and CDR2 SFDVKD. This CDR3 is built from 13 residues. CDR3 loop: CATGTGGIDEQFF. DNA of the CDR3: TGTGCCACCGGGACAGGGGGCATCGATGAGCAGTTCTTC.

The table lists this clonotype with a few counts. The chain combines TRBV7-9 with TRBJ2-4; the D gene could be TRBD1 or TRBD2 (6 bases each). V lost 5 bases to trimming and J lost 3 bases, with 26 bases between them. The CDR3 length is 19 residues. Germline-derived CDR1 and CDR2 are SEHNR and FQNEAQ (reference sequence). The CDR3 is CASSPDRFGGSNGKNIQYF. The CDR3 DNA reads TGTGCCAGCAGCCCCGATCGGTTCGGGGGCTCTAATGGCAAAAACATTCAGTACTTC.

This clonotype showed up just a few times. An end of the junction does not agree with germline; a read error may underlie this. The V gene is TRBV5-1, the J gene TRBJ2-7; D is possibly TRBD1 or TRBD2 (5 bases each). This CDR3 has 14 amino acids. Germline CDR1 and CDR2: SGHRS and YFSETQ. Written as DNA, the CDR3 is TGCGCCACCAGCATCATCTCAGGGAGCTACGAGCAGTACTTC. Translation: CATSIISGSYEQYF.

Ten or more counts support this clonotype. CDR3 DNA sequence: TGTGCCAGCAGCTTTAGCGGGGGGGCGGCGCGCACAGATACGCAGTATTTT. The encoded protein is CASSFSGGAARTDTQYF. This chain links TRBV7-8 with TRBJ2-3, with TRBD2 matching 11 bases. The V segment lost 3 bases and the J segment 1 base; nucleotides outside the gene matches: 6. This CDR3 contains 17 residues. Germline loops: CDR1 SGHVS, CDR2 FQNEAQ.

The chain links TRBV5-1 to TRBJ2-6, with TRBD1 matching over 7 bases. Germline V CDR1 and CDR2: SGHRS, YFSETQ. The CDR3 sequence is 21 residues long. The ends lost 3 bases at V and 0 bases at J; junction bases unmatched: 18. This chain's CDR3 is CASSSGQWPTRSDSGANVLTF. The CDR3 nucleotides read TGCGCCAGCAGCTCGGGACAGTGGCCCACACGATCCGACTCTGGGGCCAACGTCCTGACTTTC.

This clonotype was detected many times. This chain connects TRBV29-1 to TRBJ1-2; perhaps TRBD1 as D (5 bases). Trimming took off 7 bases at V and 4 bases at J, with 13 bases between the two ends. The CDR3 spans 12 residues. CDR1 is SQVTM and CDR2 is ANQGSEA in the germline V gene. CDR3 sequence (DNA): TGCAGCGCCCAAGACAGATTCTATGGCTACACCTTC. This encodes CSAQDRFYGYTF.

The gene calls are TRBV4-1 and TRBJ2-5, with 11 bases lining up with TRBD2. V dropped 0 bases and J dropped 4; count of bases not matched to a gene: 7. CDR3 size: 17 residues. CDR1 and CDR2 (germline): MGHRA, YSYEKL. The CDR3 region has the DNA TGCGCCAGCAGCCAAGATCGTAGCGGGGGGGCAGGAGAGACCCAGTACTTC. As protein: CASSQDRSGGAGETQYF.

CDR3 in DNA: TGCAGTGCAGAGCAGCCCACACAGACCCTCCACTTT. Its protein product is CSAEQPTQTLHF. V usage is TRBV20-1 and J usage is TRBJ1-6, with no clear D. The V gene's germline CDR1 is DFQATT and CDR2 SNEGSKA (reference sequence). This CDR3 has 12 residues. Trimming took off 6 bases at V and 14 bases at J, with 17 bases between the two ends.

The chain joins TRBV6-2 or TRBV6-3 to TRBJ1-6; 9 bases map to TRBD1. Looked up from germline, CDR1 is MNHEY and CDR2 is SVGEGT. The ends lost 0 bases at V and 11 bases at J; junction bases unmatched: 2. This CDR3 contains 14 residues. The CDR3 DNA reads as TGTGCCAGCAGTTACTCGACAGGGGGAACACCCCTCCACTTT. It is translated as CASSYSTGGTPLHF.

Many counts were recorded for this clonotype. V and J are TRBV7-8 and TRBJ2-6, with unresolved D. Trimming took off 0 bases at V and 4 bases at J, with 7 bases between the two ends. The CDR3 is 15 residues long. Germline assignment: CDR1 SGHVS and CDR2 FQNEAQ. The CDR3, as DNA: TGTGCCAGCAGCTTAGCGACGACCGGGGCCAACGTCCTGACTTTC. It is translated as CASSLATTGANVLTF. The full variable domain, rest sourced from reference TRBV7-8 and TRBJ2-6, is GAGVSQSPRYKVAKRGQDVALRCDPISGHVSLFWYQQALGQGPEFLTYFQNEAQLDKSGLPSDRFFAERPEGSVSTLKIQRTQQEDSAVYLCASSLATTGANVLTFGAGSRLTVL.

This clonotype was seen only a few times. The chain combines TRBV9 with TRBJ2-7; D is perhaps TRBD2 (5 bases). CDR1 and CDR2 from the germline V gene are SGDLS and YYNGEE. The CDR3 length is 15 residues. With 5 bases removed from V and 6 bases from J, the gap between germline ends came to 21 bases. For the CDR3, the DNA is TGTGCCAGCAGTCCCCGAGGGTCGCTGGCTGTCGAGCAGTACTTC. Its translation is CASSPRGSLAVEQYF.

V gene TRBV15 combines with J gene TRBJ1-3; D is unclear. This CDR3 has 14 amino acids. Trimming left V 7 bases short and J 3 bases short, with 13 bases between. Germline V gives CDR1 LNHNV, CDR2 YYDKDF (reference sequence). The chain's CDR3 is CATNIRGGGNTIYF. In DNA, the CDR3 is TGTGCCACCAACATTCGGGGAGGTGGAAACACCATATATTTT.

J is TRBJ2-1 and V is TRBV12-3 or TRBV12-4, with 11 bases lining up with TRBD2. The CDR3 has 16 residues. V trimming: 7 bases; J trimming: 9 bases; junction bases outside the gene matches: 14. The CDR3 DNA sequence: TGTGCCAGCACCTTTAGCGGGAGGGCCTATGTACCTGAGCAGTTCTTC. It yields the protein CASTFSGRAYVPEQFF.

V usage is TRBV7-9 and J usage is TRBJ1-1, with 7 bases identical to TRBD1. J was trimmed by 1 base and V by 5 bases; bases with no gene match: 4. In germline, CDR1 is SEHNR, CDR2 FQNEAQ (reference sequence). The length of the CDR3 is 14 residues. DNA of the CDR3: TGTGCCAGCAGCGTGGGACAGCAGAACACTGAAGCTTTCTTT. Protein sequence: CASSVGQQNTEAFF. The complete variable domain, with remaining parts taken from reference TRBV7-9 and TRBJ1-1, reads DTGVSQNPRHKITKRGQNVTFRCDPISEHNRLYWYRQTLGQGPEFLTYFQNEAQLEKSRLLSDRFSAERPKGSFSTLEIQRTEQGDSAMYLCASSVGQQNTEAFFGQGTRLTVV.

The chain joins TRBV9 to TRBJ2-3; 7 bases fit TRBD2. Trimming cost V 3 bases and J 7 bases; bases outside gene matches: 11. The germline gives CDR1 SGDLS, CDR2 YYNGEE. The CDR3 loop spans 15 amino acids. The CDR3 DNA reads TGTGCCAGCAGCGATCCCGGGACTACTCCGCATACGCAGTATTTT. Amino acids: CASSDPGTTPHTQYF.

The V call is TRBV5-1, the J call TRBJ2-5, with 7 bases lining up with TRBD1. V dropped 3 bases and J dropped 4; count of bases not matched to a gene: 6. There are 14 residues in the CDR3. Germline CDR1 reads SGHRS; CDR2 reads YFSETQ. CDR3 in amino acids: CASSSMTGRETQYF. CDR3 nucleotides: TGCGCCAGCAGCTCTATGACAGGGCGAGAGACCCAGTACTTC.

This clonotype was detected only a few times. The chain uses TRBV24-1 and TRBJ2-7, with 11 bases matching TRBD1. In germline, CDR1 is KGHDR, CDR2 SFDVKD. V trimming: 9 bases; J trimming: 4 bases; junction bases outside the gene matches: 13. The CDR3 contains 16 residues. CDR3: CATRVPSGQGGYEQYF. CDR3 in DNA: TGTGCCACCCGTGTCCCCTCGGGACAGGGGGGATACGAGCAGTACTTC.

The chain uses TRBV5-5 and TRBJ2-3, with a possible D match to TRBD2 (6 bases). The V end lost 3 bases, the J end lost 0 bases, and 26 bases lay between the germline ends. Germline V gene sequence: CDR1 SGHKS, CDR2 YYEKEE (reference sequence). CDR3 length equals 20 residues. Written as DNA, the CDR3 is TGTGCCAGCAGCTCCGCTGCACCCGGGGGACCCCTTACTAGCACAGATACGCAGTATTTT. As protein: CASSSAAPGGPLTSTDTQYF.